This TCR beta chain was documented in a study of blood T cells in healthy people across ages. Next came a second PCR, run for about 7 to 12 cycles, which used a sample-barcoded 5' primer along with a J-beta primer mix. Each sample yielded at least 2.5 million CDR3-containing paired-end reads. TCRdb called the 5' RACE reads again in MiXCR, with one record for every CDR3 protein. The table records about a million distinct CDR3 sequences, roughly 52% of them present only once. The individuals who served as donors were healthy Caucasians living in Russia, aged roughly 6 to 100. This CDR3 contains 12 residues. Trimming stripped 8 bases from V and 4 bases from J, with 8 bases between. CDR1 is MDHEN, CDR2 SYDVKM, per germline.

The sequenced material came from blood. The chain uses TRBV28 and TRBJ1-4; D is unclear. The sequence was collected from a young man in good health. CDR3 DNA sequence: TGTGCCAGCGGGGTTCTTAATGAAAAACTGTTTTTT. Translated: CASGVLNEKLFF.